This entry is about one T cell receptor (beta chain). This record belongs to a study of blood T cell repertoires in COVID-19. Study overall: Researchers got acute and convalescent COVID-19 samples from the United States, Italy and Spain. Nucleic acid was either cDNA or gDNA, and it came from T cells, B-cell-depleted T cells, or PBMCs.

Sequencing was performed with immunoSEQ multiplex PCR; in TCRdb, only in-frame clones are kept and a portion is missing. The data hold 45,000 to 55,000 clones, with approximately 84% observed a single time. The specimen sequenced was peripheral blood. This clonotype was sampled from a man between 50 and 59 years old with active COVID-19.

The CDR3 loop reads CAISGQTYGYTF. DNA of the CDR3: TGTGCCATCAGTGGACAGACCTATGGCTACACCTTC. The chain employs TRBV10-3 and TRBJ1-2; maybe TRBD1 (5 bases). V was cut by 4 bases and J by 4 bases, with 7 bases left in between. Germline CDR1 ENHRY, CDR2 SYGVKD. The CDR3 totals 12 residues.